This is a list of T cell receptor beta chains from one sample in a study of T cell responses to AZD1222 COVID-19 vaccine. Clones were sequenced by immunoSEQ multiplex PCR, and TCRdb holds only the in-frame ones, with some missing. The data show 55,000 to 80,000 clones, about 70% seen once. Here the sequenced sample was peripheral blood, taken on day 0 of AZD1222 vaccination. These receptors were taken from an adult in good health. The conserved cysteine and the conserved F or W are not part of the CDR3 here.

V gene: TRBV4-3
CDR3 protein: ASSQGGFRGRTGSPLH

V gene: TRBV15
CDR3 protein: ATSSRGVWDEQF

V gene: TRBV2
CDR3 protein: ASRMDRDNEKLF

V gene: TRBV3-1/TRBV3-2
CDR3 protein: ASSQTFQETQY

V gene: TRBV7-8
CDR3 protein: ASSLPLAREGTDTQY

V gene: TRBV7-9
CDR3 protein: ASSSRDLEITGYT

V gene: TRBV24-1
CDR3 protein: ATSDPGFQETQY

V gene: TRBV15
CDR3 protein: ATSRSGTSNSPLH

V gene: TRBV5-5
CDR3 protein: ASSWTLGAYEQY

V gene: TRBV12-3/TRBV12-4
CDR3 protein: ASTQQAAGELF

V gene: TRBV6-5
CDR3 protein: ASLQGQGWGQPQH

V gene: TRBV10-3
CDR3 protein: AISASRELF

V gene: TRBV7-8
CDR3 protein: ASSISGVPGANVLT

V gene: TRBV12-3/TRBV12-4
CDR3 protein: ASSFGGVDGYT

V gene: TRBV25-1
CDR3 protein: ASSAQGREETQY

V gene: TRBV10-3
CDR3 protein: AISGSTGGSEQY

V gene: TRBV6-9
CDR3 protein: ASSFRSRGPGNTIY

V gene: TRBV9
CDR3 protein: ASSVIGTTGELF

V gene: TRBV14
CDR3 protein: ASSFLVSTDTQY

V gene: TRBV3-1/TRBV3-2
CDR3 protein: ASSYQGSNQPQH

V gene: TRBV18
CDR3 protein: ASSPREDEQY

V gene: TRBV4-1
CDR3 protein: ASSQEAGSRSPLH

V gene: TRBV7-8
CDR3 protein: ASSPANTQY

V gene: TRBV7-7
CDR3 protein: ASCEGLAGGVREQF

V gene: TRBV19
CDR3 protein: ASSISRGRGMRRSYGYT

V gene: TRBV29-1
CDR3 protein: SVYFMNTEAF

V gene: TRBV19
CDR3 protein: ASSALPGQGADTQY

V gene: TRBV5-1
CDR3 protein: ASSLPGQVTSRGYT

V gene: TRBV10-3
CDR3 protein: ATEDGPNSYEQY

V gene: TRBV30
CDR3 protein: AWSAPADTTDTQY

V gene: TRBV7-2
CDR3 protein: ASSRQSTDTQY

V gene: TRBV27
CDR3 protein: ASSLAPGGEQY

V gene: TRBV5-8
CDR3 protein: ASSLEKDTEAF

V gene: TRBV7-9
CDR3 protein: ASSSDMFFYEQY

V gene: TRBV19
CDR3 protein: ASGQGISQPQH

V gene: TRBV27
CDR3 protein: ASSERGFSYNSPLH

V gene: TRBV14
CDR3 protein: ASSQEGVSYEQY

V gene: TRBV14
CDR3 protein: ASSLASGVYNEQF

V gene: TRBV5-1
CDR3 protein: ASKTGGEGYEQY

V gene: TRBV12-2
CDR3 protein: ASRLPGGVYQETQY

V gene: TRBV9
CDR3 protein: ASSDGVAGGQTQY

V gene: TRBV30
CDR3 protein: AWSVKGPWELF

V gene: TRBV3-1/TRBV3-2
CDR3 protein: AGLDTNTEAF

V gene: TRBV5-1
CDR3 protein: ASSSTPSTDTQY

V gene: TRBV9
CDR3 protein: ASYGREGAF

V gene: TRBV6-5
CDR3 protein: ASSYGTPSYNEQF

V gene: TRBV7-2
CDR3 protein: ASSPSRGVKSGASQY

V gene: TRBV25-1
CDR3 protein: ASSESSSTEAF

V gene: TRBV2
CDR3 protein: ASRTGTSGGINEQF

V gene: TRBV5-1
CDR3 protein: ASSFQGIMDTGELF

V gene: TRBV11-3
CDR3 protein: ASSLGPSDRGAF

V gene: TRBV5-4
CDR3 protein: ASSLRGEDTQY

V gene: TRBV27
CDR3 protein: ASSTSQGAKVYEQY

V gene: TRBV30
CDR3 protein: ATTGGRYGYT

V gene: TRBV19
CDR3 protein: ALRSLDRGRDYANTEAF